This paragraph covers one T cell receptor (beta chain) sequence. Its antigen is not known. Treatment indicated: over 15 received Ad26.COV2.S at low or high dose, single or two shots; about 5 received placebo; per-sample allocation not given. Vaccine and placebo recipients were sampled on day 63 after the first injection. The donor's status was that of an adult aged 18-55 years in Boston. An Ad26 vector expressing Wuhan-strain SARS-CoV-2 spike constituted the vaccine. This entry is derived from a study of Ad26.COV2.S vaccination and SARS-CoV-2 variants. Study-level results: From the TCR breadth and depth analyses, total T cell responses may have been underestimated. Vaccinees displayed broader spike-specific TCR repertoires than placebo recipients.

Per the germline V gene, CDR1 is SGHTA and CDR2 is FQGTGA. The CDR3 consists of 16 residues. Unmatched junction bases numbered 15, after V lost 5 bases and J lost 9 bases. Sequencing used immunoSEQ multiplex PCR; TCRdb keeps in-frame clones, though not all of them. The sample includes about 370,000 clones, roughly 90% seen only once; the top ten take over 1.5%. The material sequenced was peripheral blood, taken in a trial of Ad26.COV2.S vaccine versus placebo. The rearrangement links TRBV7-3 to TRBJ2-1; 8 bases are a match to TRBD1. The sequence derives from a person between 18 and 59 years old who received the Ad26.COV2.S COVID-19 vaccine or a placebo. The CDR3 coding sequence is TGTGCCAGCAGCCCGACATGGACAGGGAAGGACGGTGAGCAGTTCTTC. Amino acids: CASSPTWTGKDGEQFF.